This T cell receptor (beta chain) derives from a study of T-cell reconstitution after alpha-beta-depleted transplantation in children. Study observations and caveats: Some patients showed high day-60 TCRbeta diversity, which derived from surviving recipient T cells and thymic progenitors. Fresh T-cell production supplied most of the T-cell counts and diversity seen one year after transplant.

Unique molecular identifiers were incorporated when the TCRbeta library was constructed. Each CDR3 protein is one row after TCRdb ran MiXCR on the PCR reads. The sample has approximately 290,000 distinct CDR3 sequences; around 10% are singletons. Ten or more counts support this clonotype. The antigen remains unidentified. CDR1 is SQVTM, CDR2 ANQGSEA, per germline. This CDR3 comprises 15 residues. J lost 0 bases, V lost 7 bases, and 11 bases had no gene match. The TCR originated in a male patient aged 2-15 years who had a stem cell transplant for chronic granulomatous disease, so the T cells may come from the graft donor. The chain has TRBV29-1 and TRBJ2-7, with 8 positions matching TRBD1. The source material was peripheral blood, sampled 180 days after TCRalphabeta/CD19-depleted stem cell transplant. In DNA, the CDR3 is TGCAGCGGCATGACCCCCGGGACAGGCTCCTACGAGCAGTACTTC. Translation: CSGMTPGTGSYEQYF.